This is a list of T cell receptor beta chains from one sample in a study of CD8+CD57+ T cells in acquired aplastic anemia. TCRdb itself ran the reads through MiXCR, one entry per CDR3 protein. The sample includes about 220,000 distinct CDR3 sequences, approximately 50% of them seen just once. The specimen was sorted CD4+, CD8+, or CD8+CD57+ T cells (not recorded which) from PBMCs. All receptors derive from a human donor with aplastic anemia. The CDR3 runs from the conserved cysteine through the conserved F or W. D genes are given only for firm matches. Clone size is given for some rows only: seen once, a few or many times, or a class if the clone is expanded.

v_gene,j_gene,d_gene,abundance,CDR3nt,CDR3aa
TRBV4-2,TRBJ1-5,.,many,TGTGCCAGCAGCCAAGATTCGGGGGTCAGCAATCAGCCCCAGCATTTT,CASSQDSGVSNQPQHF
TRBV15,TRBJ2-7,.,.,TGTGCCACCAGCAGAGATAAGGGCGTTAGGAACGAGCAGTACTTC,CATSRDKGVRNEQYF
TRBV6-6,TRBJ2-7,.,many,TGTGCCACCTGGGGGGCGGGGCCCTCCTACGAGCAGTACTTC,CATWGAGPSYEQYF
TRBV24-1,TRBJ2-1,TRBD1,many,TGTGCCACCAGTGGAACGGGACAGGCATCCTACAATGAGCAGTTCTTC,CATSGTGQASYNEQFF
TRBV5-6,TRBJ2-1,.,many,TGTGCCAGCAGCTTGGCGGTAATGCCCTCGGGCCACAATGAGCAGTTCTTC,CASSLAVMPSGHNEQFF
TRBV25-1,TRBJ1-2,.,.,.,CASFYICSARERQGKIGYTF
TRBV7-9,TRBJ1-1,.,.,TGTGCCAGCAGCCGCGAGGCGAACACTGAAGCTTTCTTT,CASSREANTEAFF
TRBV29-1,TRBJ1-1,.,.,TGCAGCGTGGGTCGGGCTACGAGGGCTACTGAAGCTTTCTTT,CSVGRATRATEAFF
TRBV10-1,TRBJ1-6,.,.,TGTGCCAGCAGTTACTCGACATCCGGGACTGAGAATTCACCCCTCCACTTT,CASSYSTSGTENSPLHF
TRBV12-3/TRBV12-4,TRBJ2-1,TRBD1,many,TGTGCCAGCAGTGGGACAGCTTCACCCCATGAGCAGTTCTTC,CASSGTASPHEQFF
TRBV7-9,TRBJ2-7,TRBD1,many,TGTGCCAGCAGCCCTAAAACAGGGGGCGGGTATATCTACGAGCAGTACTTC,CASSPKTGGGYIYEQYF
TRBV10-3,TRBJ2-3,TRBD2,.,TGTGCCATCAGTGAGTCTAGGGGACTAGCGGGCACAGATACGCAGTATTTT,CAISESRGLAGTDTQYF
TRBV24-1,TRBJ2-1,TRBD2,.,TGTGCCAATGCTGGAGGGCTAGCGGACAATGAGCAGTTCTTC,CANAGGLADNEQFF
TRBV10-1,TRBJ2-1,TRBD2,.,TGCGCCAGCAGTGGGACTAGCGGCCTCCAACAGCGGAATGAGCAGTTCTTC,CASSGTSGLQQRNEQFF
TRBV5-1,TRBJ2-7,TRBD2,many,TGCGCCAGCAGCCTCCCCACTAGCGGGGAGGTCTACGAGCAGTACTTC,CASSLPTSGEVYEQYF
TRBV11-2,TRBJ2-7,TRBD1,.,TGTGCCAGCAGCTTAAGGACAGGGAGAAGCTACGAGCAGTACTTC,CASSLRTGRSYEQYF
TRBV2,TRBJ2-5,.,many,TGTGCCAGCGGAAAAATCCTGACCGCCAGGACCCAGTACTTC,CASGKILTARTQYF
TRBV24-1,TRBJ1-5,.,once,TGTGCCACCAGTCCGGGACCCTCAGGGCCCCAGCATTTT,CATSPGPSGPQHF
TRBV2,TRBJ2-3,TRBD2,.,TGTGCCAGCAGACAGCGGGAGGCTCCCACAGATACGCAGTATTTT,CASRQREAPTDTQYF
TRBV7-9,TRBJ1-3,.,many,TGTGCCAGCAGCGCCCCTGGAGGAGGAAACACCATATATTTT,CASSAPGGGNTIYF
TRBV7-9,TRBJ1-6,.,.,TGTGCCGCTACGGGCCAGGCGAGCTCCTATAATTCACCCCTCCACTTT,CAATGQASSYNSPLHF
TRBV15,TRBJ1-5,.,.,TGTGCCACCAGCCCGGACAGATATAGCAATCAGCCCCAGCATTTT,CATSPDRYSNQPQHF
TRBV2,TRBJ1-2,.,.,TGTGCCAGCGACCAGGAATTCAACTATGGCTACACCTTC,CASDQEFNYGYTF
TRBV19,TRBJ2-1,.,.,TGTGCCAGTAGTGACCAATTTCGGGGGCCCGGCAATGAGCAGTTCTTC,CASSDQFRGPGNEQFF
TRBV6-6,TRBJ2-7,TRBD1,many,TGTGCCAGCAGCCTCGACAGGGCAGCCTACGAGCAGTACTTC,CASSLDRAAYEQYF
TRBV7-3,TRBJ1-2,TRBD1,many,TGTGCCAGCAGCCTTCGGGACAGGGATTCAAGTGGCTACACCTTC,CASSLRDRDSSGYTF